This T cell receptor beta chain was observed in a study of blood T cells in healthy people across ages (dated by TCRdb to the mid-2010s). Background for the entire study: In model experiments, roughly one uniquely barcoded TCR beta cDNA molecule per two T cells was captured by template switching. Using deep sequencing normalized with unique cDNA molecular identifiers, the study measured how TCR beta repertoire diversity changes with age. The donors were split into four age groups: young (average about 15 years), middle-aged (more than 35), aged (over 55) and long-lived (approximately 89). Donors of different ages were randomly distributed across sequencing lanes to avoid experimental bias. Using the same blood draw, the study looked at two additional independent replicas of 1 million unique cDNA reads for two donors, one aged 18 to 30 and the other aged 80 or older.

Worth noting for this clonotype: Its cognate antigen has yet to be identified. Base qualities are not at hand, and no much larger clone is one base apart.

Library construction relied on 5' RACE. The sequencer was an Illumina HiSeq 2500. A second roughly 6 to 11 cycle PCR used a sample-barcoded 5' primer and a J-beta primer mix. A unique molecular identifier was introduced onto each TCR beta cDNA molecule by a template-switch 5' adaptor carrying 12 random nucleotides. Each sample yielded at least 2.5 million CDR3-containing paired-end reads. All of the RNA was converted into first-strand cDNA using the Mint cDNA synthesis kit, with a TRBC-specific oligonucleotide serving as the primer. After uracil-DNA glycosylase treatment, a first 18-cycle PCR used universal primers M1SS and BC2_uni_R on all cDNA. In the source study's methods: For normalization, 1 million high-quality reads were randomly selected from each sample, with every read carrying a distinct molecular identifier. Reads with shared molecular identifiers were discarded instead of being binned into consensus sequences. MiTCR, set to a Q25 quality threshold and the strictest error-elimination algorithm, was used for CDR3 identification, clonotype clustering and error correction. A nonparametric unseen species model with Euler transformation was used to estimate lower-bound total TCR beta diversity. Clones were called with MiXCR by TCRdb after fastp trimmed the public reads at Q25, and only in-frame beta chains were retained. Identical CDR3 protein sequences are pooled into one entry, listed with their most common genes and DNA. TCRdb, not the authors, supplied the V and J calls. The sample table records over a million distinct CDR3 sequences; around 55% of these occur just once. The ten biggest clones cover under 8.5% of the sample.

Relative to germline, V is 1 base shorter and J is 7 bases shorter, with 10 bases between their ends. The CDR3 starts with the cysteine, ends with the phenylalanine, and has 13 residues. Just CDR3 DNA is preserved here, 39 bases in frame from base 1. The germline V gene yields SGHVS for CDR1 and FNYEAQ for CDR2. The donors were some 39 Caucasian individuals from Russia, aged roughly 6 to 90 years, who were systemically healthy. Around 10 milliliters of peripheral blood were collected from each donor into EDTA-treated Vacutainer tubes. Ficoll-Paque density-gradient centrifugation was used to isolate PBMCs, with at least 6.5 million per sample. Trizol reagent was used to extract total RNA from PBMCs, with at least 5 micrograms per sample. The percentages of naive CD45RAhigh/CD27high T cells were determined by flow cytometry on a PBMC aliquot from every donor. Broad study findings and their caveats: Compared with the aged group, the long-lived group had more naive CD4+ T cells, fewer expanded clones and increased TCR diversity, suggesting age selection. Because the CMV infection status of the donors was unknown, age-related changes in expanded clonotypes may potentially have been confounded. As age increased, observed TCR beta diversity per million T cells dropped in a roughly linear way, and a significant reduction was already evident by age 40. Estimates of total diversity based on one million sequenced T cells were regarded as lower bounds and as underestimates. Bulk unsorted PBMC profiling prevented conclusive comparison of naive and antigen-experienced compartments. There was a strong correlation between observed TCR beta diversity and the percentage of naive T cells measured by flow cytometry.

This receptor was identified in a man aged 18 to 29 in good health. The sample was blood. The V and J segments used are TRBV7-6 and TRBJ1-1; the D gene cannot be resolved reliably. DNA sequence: TGTGCCAGCAGCTTAGGCGGAAGAGGTGAAGCTTTCTTT. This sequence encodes CASSLGGRGEAFF.